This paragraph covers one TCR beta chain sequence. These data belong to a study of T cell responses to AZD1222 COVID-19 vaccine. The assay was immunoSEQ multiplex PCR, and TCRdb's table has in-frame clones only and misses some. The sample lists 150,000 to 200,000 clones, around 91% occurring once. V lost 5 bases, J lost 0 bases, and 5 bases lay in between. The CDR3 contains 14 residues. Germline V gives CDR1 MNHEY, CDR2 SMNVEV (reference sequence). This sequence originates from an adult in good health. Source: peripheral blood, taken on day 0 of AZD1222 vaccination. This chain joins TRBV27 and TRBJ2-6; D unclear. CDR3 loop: CASSVFSGANVLTF. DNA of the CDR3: TGTGCCAGCAGTGTTTTCTCTGGGGCCAACGTCCTGACTTTC.